These 31 T cell receptor beta chains came from one sample sequenced in a study of blood T cell repertoires in COVID-19. Only in-frame clones appear in the TCRdb table, and some are missing; sequencing was by immunoSEQ multiplex PCR. The sample shows about 110,000 clones, under 75% of them seen only once. Sequences were obtained from peripheral blood. The source is a man at least 80 years old with acute or convalescent COVID-19.

The chain uses TRBV24-1 and TRBJ2-1, with a possible D match to TRBD2 (6 bases). The V gene lost 5 bases and the J gene lost 5 bases, with 21 bases spanning the gap. Germline V lookup: CDR1 KGHDR, CDR2 SFDVKD. The CDR3 is made up of 17 amino acids. The CDR3 sequence: CATSGATPGLRHNEQFF. The CDR3 DNA is TGTGCCACCAGTGGGGCAACGCCGGGACTCAGACACAATGAGCAGTTCTTC.

This sequence joins TRBV30 and TRBJ1-2; 8 bases agree with TRBD1. This CDR3 contains 13 residues. Trimming removed 4 bases from V and 4 bases from J; junction bases left unmatched: 5. CDR1 is GTSNPN and CDR2 is SVGIG in the germline V gene (reference sequence). This CDR3 is CAWTGGAGYGYTF. The CDR3, as DNA: TGTGCCTGGACAGGGGGCGCAGGCTATGGCTACACCTTC.

This clone was seen just once. The V gene is TRBV3-1 (or the pseudogene TRBV3-2), the J gene TRBJ1-3; the D is unclear. From germline, CDR1 is LGHDT and CDR2 YNNKEL (reference sequence). V was trimmed by 7 bases and J by 0 bases, leaving 10 bases between them. This CDR3 comprises 14 residues. The CDR3 sequence: CASTAGHSGNTIYF. CDR3 bases: TGTGCCAGCACCGCAGGTCACTCTGGAAACACCATATATTTT.

The chain has TRBV5-8 and TRBJ2-2, with a tentative D call TRBD1 (5 bases). Per the germline V gene, CDR1 is SGHTS and CDR2 is YDEGEE. The CDR3 contains 14 residues. The germline V and J ends were trimmed by 4 bases and 3 bases, with 10 bases remaining between them. The DNA of the CDR3 is TGTGCCAGCAGCCGTACAGGAGACACCGGGGAGCTGTTTTTT. It is translated as CASSRTGDTGELFF.

The V call is TRBV10-3, the J call TRBJ2-3, with 8 bases matching TRBD2. Germline assignment: CDR1 ENHRY and CDR2 SYGVKD. The junction had 7 bases not matched to a gene; V was cut back by 11 bases and J by 0 bases. This CDR3 is built from 14 residues. In DNA, the CDR3 is TGTGCCTCTGGGACGGGAGGGAGCACAGATACGCAGTATTTT. Translated: CASGTGGSTDTQYF.

The chain has TRBV5-5 and TRBJ2-7; the match to TRBD1 covers 10 bases. Germline V gene lookup returns CDR1 SGHKS and CDR2 YYEKEE (reference sequence). CDR3 length: 13 residues. The junction had 4 bases not matched to a gene; V was cut back by 5 bases and J by 5 bases. The CDR3 DNA reads as TGTGCCAGCAGGGGACAGGGGATTAACGAGCAGTACTTC. Amino acids: CASRGQGINEQYF.

This chain joins TRBV19 and TRBJ1-5; the D is unclear. This CDR3 is 15 amino acids long. Trimming removed 2 bases at V and 4 bases at J, with 12 bases between. CDR1 is LNHDA and CDR2 is SQIVND in the germline V gene (reference sequence). This chain's CDR3 is CASSIRWSENQPQHF. The CDR3 bases are TGTGCCAGTAGTATAAGGTGGAGTGAAAATCAGCCCCAGCATTTT.

Here the CDR3 reads CASSLSSGANIQYF. Written as DNA, the CDR3 is TGCGCCAGCAGCCTATCGTCTGGAGCAAACATTCAGTACTTC. The chain carries TRBV4-3 and TRBJ2-4, with D unresolved. V lost 4 bases to trimming and J lost 6 bases, with 13 bases between them. Germline loops: CDR1 LGHNA, CDR2 YSLEER. This CDR3 has 14 residues.

The J gene is TRBJ1-1, the V gene TRBV25-1; TRBD1 aligns across 9 bases. CDR3 size: 14 residues. J lost 5 bases, V lost 5 bases, and 6 bases had no gene match. The V gene's germline CDR1 is MGHDK and CDR2 SYGVNS. CDR3: CASSPRQGETEAFF. The CDR3 coding sequence is TGTGCCAGCAGTCCGCGACAGGGGGAAACTGAAGCTTTCTTT.

In regard to this clone: Germline is not matched at one junction end, which may reflect a read error. This chain connects TRBV12-3 or TRBV12-4 to TRBJ1-2; D remains ambiguous. CDR3 length: 13 residues. The CDR3 reads CASCLFGVGGYTF. CDR3 nucleotides: TGTGCCAGCTGTTTATTCGGGGTGGGGGGCTACACCTTC.

The CDR3 loop is CSVVLSSSVYEQYF. The CDR3 DNA follows: TGCAGCGTTGTTTTGTCGTCGTCGGTCTACGAGCAGTACTTC. The chain uses TRBV29-1 and TRBJ2-7; D ambiguous. The germline V gene has CDR1 SQVTM and CDR2 ANQGSEA. The CDR3 loop spans 14 amino acids. Trimming pared 4 bases from V and 3 bases from J, leaving 16 bases between.

The chain combines TRBV7-3 with TRBJ2-1, with D possibly being TRBD1 (5 bases). Germline CDR1 and CDR2: SGHTA and FQGTGA. V gave up 5 bases and J gave up 8 bases, with 7 bases separating them. This CDR3 is built from 11 residues. The CDR3 loop is CASSTGYEQFF. The CDR3 nucleotides read TGTGCCAGCAGCACAGGCTATGAGCAGTTCTTC.

This rearrangement joins TRBV5-1 to TRBJ2-3, with 10 bases fitting TRBD1. Losses at the gene ends were 4 bases for V and 5 bases for J; bases not matched to a gene: 7. The CDR3 length is 15 residues. The germline CDR1 and CDR2 sequences are SGHRS and YFSETQ. The CDR3 loop is CASSGTGAQRDTQYF. CDR3 DNA sequence: TGCGCCAGCAGCGGGACAGGGGCGCAGAGAGATACGCAGTATTTT.

The chain recombines TRBV28 with TRBJ2-6, with 8 nucleotides matching TRBD1. The V and J ends lost 6 bases and 0 bases, in that order; junction bases with no gene match: 10. The CDR3 is 18 amino acids. Per germline, CDR1 MDHEN and CDR2 SYDVKM. The DNA for the CDR3 is TGTGCCAGCAGCCAATCGGACAGGGTTGGCTCTGGGGCCAACGTCCTGACTTTC. Its protein is CASSQSDRVGSGANVLTF. Full variable domain (remainder filled in from reference TRBV28 and TRBJ2-6): DVKVTQSSRYLVKRTGEKVFLECVQDMDHENMFWYRQDPGLGLRLIYFSYDVKMKEKGDIPEGYSVSREKKERFSLILESASTNQTSMYLCASSQSDRVGSGANVLTFGAGSRLTVL.

The chain combines TRBV18 with TRBJ2-2; 9 bases agree with TRBD2. Per germline, CDR1 KGHSH and CDR2 LQKENI. The CDR3 is 17 amino acids. J lost 5 bases, V lost 0 bases, and 7 bases had no gene match. This CDR3 is CASSPPAGGPRTGELFF. DNA of the CDR3: TGTGCCAGCTCACCACCGGCGGGAGGGCCGAGGACCGGGGAGCTGTTTTTT.

Concerning this clone itself: Other DNA sequences from this sample encode an identical CDR3 as well. The genes are TRBV11-2 and TRBJ1-1; a weak D match, TRBD1 (5 bases). Germline CDR1 SGHAT, CDR2 FQNNGV. V was cut by 5 bases and J by 1 base, with 11 bases left in between. The CDR3 is 14 residues long. The CDR3 here is CASSLGAGNTEAFF. The CDR3 nucleotides read TGTGCCAGCAGCCTAGGGGCCGGGAACACTGAAGCTTTCTTT. The full variable domain, completed using reference TRBV11-2 and TRBJ1-1, is EAGVAQSPRYKIIEKRQSVAFWCNPISGHATLYWYQQILGQGPKLLIQFQNNGVVDDSQLPKDRFSAERLKGVDSTLKIQPAKLEDSAVYLCASSLGAGNTEAFFGQGTRLTVV.

The J gene is TRBJ2-6, the V gene TRBV5-1; possible D gene TRBD1, 5 bases. The V gene's germline CDR1 is SGHRS and CDR2 YFSETQ. The CDR3 spans 17 residues. The germline V and J ends were trimmed by 0 bases and 0 bases, with 10 bases remaining between them. The CDR3 is CASSLGRASSGANVLTF. The CDR3 DNA follows: TGCGCCAGCAGCTTGGGCAGGGCTAGCTCTGGGGCCAACGTCCTGACTTTC.

The V and J genes are TRBV19 and TRBJ1-3; D not resolved. Trimming took 5 bases from V and 4 from J, leaving 21 bases between them. This CDR3 has 17 amino acids. CDR1 is LNHDA and CDR2 is SQIVND in the germline V gene (reference sequence). CDR3 DNA sequence: TGTGCCAGTAGTCCGCGCCTCACGTCTCTGCGGGGAAACACCATATATTTT. Protein sequence: CASSPRLTSLRGNTIYF.

The V gene is TRBV6-5, the J gene TRBJ2-7; TRBD1 agrees at 8 bases. J lost 2 bases, V lost 7 bases, and 7 bases had no gene match. The germline V gene has CDR1 MNHEY and CDR2 SVGAGI. The CDR3 runs to 14 residues. CDR3 nucleotides: TGTGCCAGCACGCCGACAGGGGACACCTACGAGCAGTACTTC. The encoded protein is CASTPTGDTYEQYF.

V gene TRBV7-8 combines with J gene TRBJ2-1; TRBD1 might be the D (5 bases). Trimming pared 5 bases from V and 7 bases from J, leaving 12 bases between. Germline values: CDR1 SGHVS, CDR2 FQNEAQ. The CDR3 extends over 13 amino acids. The CDR3 nucleotides are TGTGCCAGCAGCGGACAAGGGGCGAATGAGCAGTTCTTC. This sequence encodes CASSGQGANEQFF. Complete variable domain (other parts from reference TRBV7-8 and TRBJ2-1): GAGVSQSPRYKVAKRGQDVALRCDPISGHVSLFWYQQALGQGPEFLTYFQNEAQLDKSGLPSDRFFAERPEGSVSTLKIQRTQQEDSAVYLCASSGQGANEQFFGPGTRLTVL.

The V gene is TRBV7-2, the J gene TRBJ2-3; D uncertain. The CDR3 is 12 residues long. The V gene's germline CDR1 is SGHTA and CDR2 FQGNSA. V lost 6 bases, J lost 6 bases, and 10 bases lay in between. In DNA form, the CDR3 reads TGTGCCAGCAGGCCCGACGGGGATACGCAGTATTTT. Translation gives CASRPDGDTQYF. Variable domain in full (rest from reference TRBV7-2 and TRBJ2-3): GAGVSQSPSNKVTEKGKDVELRCDPISGHTALYWYRQSLGQGLEFLIYFQGNSAPDKSGLPSDRFSAERTGGSVSTLTIQRTQQEDSAVYLCASRPDGDTQYFGPGTRLTVL.

This clone has a handful of counts. This rearrangement joins TRBV24-1 to TRBJ2-1; no firm D call. The CDR3 extends over 15 amino acids. Germline values: CDR1 KGHDR, CDR2 SFDVKD. Deletions cut 2 bases from V and 0 bases from J, with 7 bases between. The CDR3 reads CATSDSASSYNEQFF. The CDR3 bases are TGTGCCACCAGTGATTCCGCGAGCTCCTACAATGAGCAGTTCTTC.

The rearrangement joins TRBV30 to TRBJ2-7, with 12 nucleotides matching TRBD1. The trim removed 8 bases at V and 6 bases at J, leaving 5 bases unmatched. Germline lookup yields CDR1 GTSNPN and CDR2 SVGIG (reference sequence). The CDR3 extends over 12 amino acids. In DNA form, the CDR3 reads TGTGCCCTGGGGGACAGGGGGCTCGAGCAGTACTTC. This encodes CALGDRGLEQYF.

The rearrangement links TRBV7-3 to TRBJ2-2; tentatively, D is TRBD1 (5 bases). Looked up from germline, CDR1 is SGHTA and CDR2 is FQGTGA. The CDR3 is 17 amino acids. V lost 5 bases, J lost 3 bases, and 19 bases lay in between. The CDR3 protein is CASSPYPRDSYTGELFF. The CDR3 region has the DNA TGTGCCAGCAGCCCCTACCCCCGAGACAGTTACACCGGGGAGCTGTTTTTT.

The CDR3 DNA reads as TGCGCCAGCAGCTTTCGCGGGAACACTGAAGCTTTCTTT. It is translated as CASSFRGNTEAFF. This sequence joins TRBV5-1 and TRBJ1-1; D not resolved. CDR1 is SGHRS, CDR2 YFSETQ, per germline. Trimming removed 2 bases at V and 1 base at J, with 6 bases between. The CDR3 sequence is 13 residues long.

The chain links TRBV3-1 (or the pseudogene TRBV3-2) to TRBJ1-1; 9 bases agree with TRBD1. The junction had 7 bases not matched to a gene; V was cut back by 4 bases and J by 4 bases. From germline, CDR1 is LGHDT and CDR2 YNNKEL (reference sequence). The CDR3 contains 15 residues. For the CDR3, the DNA is TGTGCCAGCAGCCTCCCGGGGGACAGGGTCACTGAAGCTTTCTTT. Protein product: CASSLPGDRVTEAFF.

This chain uses TRBV28 with TRBJ2-3; TRBD1 might be the D (6 bases). The CDR3 runs to 16 residues. V lost 7 bases, J lost 2 bases, and 19 bases lay in between. Germline-derived CDR1 and CDR2 are MDHEN and SYDVKM. The CDR3 sequence is CASTPSGHTLTDTQYF. The CDR3 nucleotides are TGTGCCAGCACCCCCTCGGGACATACGCTCACAGATACGCAGTATTTT.

This rearrangement joins TRBV7-2 to TRBJ2-7, with TRBD2 identical over 13 bases. The germline gives CDR1 SGHTA, CDR2 FQGNSA. CDR3 length: 15 residues. V lost 5 bases to trimming and J lost 7 bases; unmatched junction nucleotides: 8. CDR3 amino acids: CASSPGLAGVIEQYF. The CDR3 DNA reads as TGTGCCAGCAGCCCCGGACTAGCGGGAGTAATAGAGCAGTACTTC.

V and J are TRBV28 and TRBJ2-7; the D gene is possibly TRBD1 (6 bases). Deletions cut 4 bases from V and 2 bases from J, with 12 bases between. CDR1 MDHEN and CDR2 SYDVKM come from the germline V gene. CDR3 length: 14 amino acids. The CDR3 sequence is CASSSRDITYEQYF. CDR3 in DNA: TGTGCCAGCAGTTCAAGGGACATTACCTACGAGCAGTACTTC.

V gene TRBV9 combines with J gene TRBJ2-3; no firm D call. The germline V and J ends were trimmed by 0 bases and 8 bases, with 13 bases remaining between them. Germline assignment: CDR1 SGDLS and CDR2 YYNGEE. This CDR3 region has 14 residues. The CDR3 spells CASSVGVTPSTQYF. The CDR3 nucleotides are TGTGCCAGCAGCGTAGGGGTGACTCCTTCTACGCAGTATTTT.

The V call is TRBV2, the J call TRBJ2-5; a weak D match, TRBD2 (5 bases). Per the germline V gene, CDR1 is SNHLY and CDR2 is FYNNEI. The CDR3 has 14 amino acids. Trimming shortened V by 7 bases and J by 5 bases, and 17 bases separated the two germline ends. DNA of the CDR3: TGTGCCAGCACCGGGGTTTGGATCGGTGAGACCCAGTACTTC. This gives the protein CASTGVWIGETQYF.